This TCR beta chain came from a study of PD-1 blockade in mismatch repair-deficient tumors. The overall study: Patients had 11 to 13 mismatch repair-deficient cancer types and were previously treated and progressing. Study observations and caveats: Tumor-resident clones, often absent from pretreatment blood, expanded after pembrolizumab and then contracted.

In its sample, this clone was seen once. Antigen unknown. Mismatch repair deficiency was confirmed in all patients, by PCR or immunohistochemistry. The TCR-sequenced patients were a few responders to pembrolizumab. The method was immunoSEQ multiplex PCR; TCRdb's version includes in-frame clones alone and lacks a portion of them. The sample lists around 120,000 clones; around nine tenths were seen once. The sample in question was peripheral blood, obtained approximately 69 weeks after starting pembrolizumab. This TCR came from an adult with mismatch repair-deficient cancer.

Here the CDR3 DNA reads TGTGCCAGCAGCTTGAGGTCGGAAAGCACAGATACGCAGTATTTT. It codes for CASSLRSESTDTQYF. The V call is TRBV13, the J call TRBJ2-3; D is uncertain. The CDR3 totals 15 residues. Germline CDR1 PRHDT, CDR2 FYEKMQ (reference sequence). The ends were cut back, 3 bases at V and 0 bases at J, with 10 bases in the middle.